A selection of T cell receptor beta chains follows, all from one sample in a study of T cells after yellow fever vaccination. TCRdb used MiXCR to reprocess the 5' RACE reads, holding one entry per CDR3 protein. Of more than 250,000 distinct CDR3 sequences listed, 6.8% are singletons. Sequencing used PBMCs, obtained approximately 47 days after the first yellow fever vaccination. The receptors originated from a young man who received the YFV17D yellow fever vaccine. CDR3s include the opening cysteine and the closing phenylalanine or tryptophan. Each record gives: J gene, D gene, clone size, CDR3 length, V gene, CDR3 protein, CDR3 DNA. The D gene is left open where the match is weak. A clone size is listed for some rows: how often the clone was seen (once, few, many), or a class if it is expanded.

>TRBJ2-3|TRBD2|.|18|TRBV6-2/TRBV6-3
CASTKRLAGDPNTDTQYF
TGTGCCAGCACCAAACGACTAGCGGGGGACCCCAACACAGATACGCAGTATTTT
>TRBJ2-1|.|.|14|TRBV18
CASSPYSPHDEQFF
TGTGCCAGCTCACCCTATAGCCCCCACGATGAGCAGTTCTTC
>TRBJ2-4|.|.|16|TRBV18
CASSPPSNRAKDIQYF
TGTGCCAGCTCACCACCGAGCAACAGGGCGAAGGACATTCAGTACTTC
>TRBJ2-3|.|.|11|TRBV20-1
CSAPFMDTQYF
TGCAGTGCTCCCTTCATGGATACGCAGTATTTT
>TRBJ2-1|.|few|12|TRBV29-1
CSVEEGLHEQFF
TGCAGCGTTGAAGAGGGGCTGCATGAGCAGTTCTTC
>TRBJ1-1|.|.|12|TRBV5-6
CASSSNRVSAFF
TGTGCCAGCAGCTCCAACAGGGTTTCAGCTTTCTTT
>TRBJ2-3|TRBD2|many|17|TRBV9
CASSVGGLAGRGDTQYF
TGTGCCAGCAGCGTAGGGGGACTAGCGGGGCGTGGGGATACGCAGTATTTT
>TRBJ2-3|.|few|15|TRBV18
CASSPPGGPSDTQYF
TGTGCCAGCTCACCACCAGGGGGACCGTCAGATACGCAGTATTTT
>TRBJ2-7|.|few|15|TRBV7-3
CASSSQGTTSYEQYF
TGTGCCAGCAGCTCCCAGGGGACTACGTCCTACGAGCAGTACTTC
>TRBJ1-2|.|many|13|TRBV9
CASRKNDGYGYTF
TGTGCCAGCAGGAAGAACGACGGGTATGGCTACACCTTC
>TRBJ2-3|TRBD2|few|15|TRBV4-2
CASSQSGGGPDTQYF
TGTGCCAGCAGCCAGTCGGGGGGGGGACCAGATACGCAGTATTTT
>TRBJ2-3|.|many|15|TRBV28
CASSLSRDITDTQYF
TGTGCCAGCAGTTTATCGCGGGACATCACAGATACGCAGTATTTT
>TRBJ2-7|.|.|16|TRBV12-3/TRBV12-4
CASSFLAWNSAYEQYF
TGTGCCAGCAGTTTTCTTGCCTGGAACAGCGCCTACGAGCAGTACTTC
>TRBJ2-5|.|few|13|TRBV20-1
CSATNTNQETQYF
TGCAGTGCTACCAACACTAACCAAGAGACCCAGTACTTC
>TRBJ1-4|.|many|12|TRBV7-9
CASSLRVGKLFF
TGTGCCAGCAGCTTAAGGGTTGGAAAACTGTTTTTT
>TRBJ1-1|TRBD1|.|14|TRBV6-5
CASSWTGENTEAFF
TGTGCCAGCAGTTGGACAGGGGAGAACACTGAAGCTTTCTTT
>TRBJ2-7|.|few|12|TRBV19
CASSIRGNEQYF
TGTGCCAGTAGTATTCGGGGCAACGAGCAGTACTTC
>TRBJ1-6|TRBD1|many|16|TRBV27
CASSRRSGTGDSPLHF
TGTGCCAGCAGTCGACGATCCGGGACAGGGGATTCACCCCTCCACTTT
>TRBJ2-2|.|few|14|TRBV7-2
CASSLGQPTGELFF
TGTGCCAGCAGCTTAGGACAGCCCACCGGGGAGCTGTTTTTT
>TRBJ2-1|.|.|17|TRBV4-1
CASSQTTGTPSYNEQFF
TGCGCCAGCAGCCAAACGACAGGGACTCCATCCTACAATGAGCAGTTCTTC
>TRBJ1-6|.|many|15|TRBV10-3
CAISDRRGYNSPLHF
TGTGCCATCAGTGACCGGCGAGGCTATAATTCACCCCTCCACTTT
>TRBJ1-2|.|.|16|TRBV18
CASSPPSGQANYGYTF
TGTGCCAGCTCACCACCGTCGGGGCAGGCCAACTATGGCTACACCTTC